This note documents a single TCR beta chain sequence. Germline CDR1 reads SGHDT; CDR2 reads YYEEEE. The CDR3 length is 17 residues. V lost 0 bases, J lost 0 bases, and 8 bases stayed unmatched. These data originate in a study of blood T cells in healthy people across ages. Primers used in a second PCR of about 6 to 11 cycles were a sample-barcoded 5' primer and a J-beta primer mix. Using its own MiXCR run on the 5' RACE reads, TCRdb lists one record per CDR3 protein. Of hundreds of thousands of distinct CDR3 sequences listed, around 26% are singletons. Peripheral blood samples of around 9.3 milliliters were drawn from each donor. At least 5 micrograms of total RNA were extracted per sample.

Sample: blood. The chain joins TRBV5-6 to TRBJ1-1, with 7 bases fitting TRBD1. This clonotype was sampled from a woman aged 80 or over in good health. CDR3 nucleotides: TGTGCCAGCAGCTTGGCCGCGACAGGGATTCTGAACACTGAAGCTTTCTTT. Protein: CASSLAATGILNTEAFF.